The 21 T cell receptor beta chains below were found in one sample sequenced in a study of Ad26.COV2.S vaccination and SARS-CoV-2 variants (dated by TCRdb to 2020 to 2022). Per the publication, the treatment or condition label means: 15 to 20 received Ad26.COV2.S at low or high dose, single or two shots; roughly five received placebo; per-sample allocation not given. Repertoires of vaccine and placebo recipients were sequenced from samples collected on day 63 after the first injection. Library preparation used the immunoSEQ multiplex PCR assay. TCRdb stores this immuneACCESS table with in-frame sequences only. Part of the clones is absent; in the studies checked, under half of the shortfall reflects unresolved V genes, and no reason is known for the rest. This sample gives 300,000 to 400,000 clones in total; about nine tenths of them show up just once. The top ten hold roughly 6% of the sample. Sequenced here: peripheral blood, sampled in a trial of Ad26.COV2.S vaccine versus placebo. The receptors here all came from a person aged 18-60 years who received the Ad26.COV2.S COVID-19 vaccine or a placebo.

The chain has TRBV6-5 and TRBJ2-1; 10 bases map to TRBD2. This CDR3 has 15 residues. The V gene's germline CDR1 is MNHEY and CDR2 SVGAGI. V trimming: 6 bases; J trimming: 3 bases; junction bases outside the gene matches: 5. Here the CDR3 reads CASRATSGNYNEQFF. CDR3 sequence (DNA): TGTGCCAGCAGGGCTACTAGCGGGAACTACAATGAGCAGTTCTTC.

The genes are TRBV7-2 and TRBJ1-1; D uncertain. The CDR3 spans 12 residues. V lost 5 bases to trimming and J lost 8 bases, with 12 bases between them. The germline gives CDR1 SGHTA, CDR2 FQGNSA. The CDR3 bases are TGTGCCAGCAGCCCACTGGCACACGAAGCTTTCTTT. Translated: CASSPLAHEAFF.

The chain combines TRBV7-2 with TRBJ2-3, with a tentative D call TRBD1 (5 bases). V lost 5 bases to trimming and J lost 5 bases, with 14 bases between them. The CDR3 runs 14 residues. CDR1 is SGHTA and CDR2 is FQGNSA in the germline V gene. CDR3 nucleotide sequence: TGTGCCAGCAGCCTACAAGGGGCCATAGATACGCAGTATTTT. Its protein product is CASSLQGAIDTQYF.

The chain recombines TRBV5-1 with TRBJ2-3; 9 nucleotides match TRBD2. J was trimmed by 2 bases and V by 4 bases; bases with no gene match: 2. This CDR3 contains 14 residues. Germline values: CDR1 SGHRS, CDR2 YFSETQ. The CDR3 here is CASSAGGTTDTQYF. The CDR3 bases are TGCGCCAGCAGCGCGGGGGGGACCACAGATACGCAGTATTTT.

A word on this clone: This CDR3 is also generated by other DNA sequences in the sample. This chain links TRBV5-1 with TRBJ2-1; no clear D gene. V was clipped by 1 base and J by 1 base, with 6 bases between them. This CDR3 has 14 residues. Germline V CDR1 and CDR2: SGHRS, YFSETQ. The CDR3 DNA follows: TGCGCCAGCAGCTTGCAGTCGTCCTACAATGAGCAGTTCTTC. Translated, it gives CASSLQSSYNEQFF.

This clone was seen only once. The chain couples TRBV14 to TRBJ2-7; a possible D gene is TRBD2 (6 bases). The CDR3 runs 12 residues. Germline lookup yields CDR1 SGHDN and CDR2 FVKESK. Trimming removed 4 bases from V and 6 bases from J, with 10 bases in between. CDR3 protein: CASSRRGGEQYV. CDR3 nucleotide sequence: TGTGCCAGCAGCCGTCGGGGAGGCGAGCAGTACGTC.

This chain joins TRBV3-1 (or the pseudogene TRBV3-2) and TRBJ2-2; 9 nucleotides agree with TRBD2. CDR3 length: 18 residues. Germline lookup yields CDR1 LGHDT and CDR2 YNNKEL (reference sequence). V lost 2 bases and J lost 6; bases outside the gene matches: 13. CDR3 nucleotides: TGTGCCAGCAGCCAATACTACGGGAGCGGGAGGAATCCCGGGGAGCTGTTTTTT. It yields the protein CASSQYYGSGRNPGELFF.

V gene TRBV6-5 combines with J gene TRBJ2-1; perhaps TRBD1 as D (5 bases). Germline CDR1 and CDR2: MNHEY and SVGAGI. This CDR3 has 13 amino acids. V was pared by 8 bases and J by 4 bases, with 12 bases between. The CDR3 nucleotides read TGTGCCAGCCAGGGTGCCCGTTACAATGAGCAGTTCTTC. Translation: CASQGARYNEQFF.

The V gene is TRBV5-5, the J gene TRBJ2-1; 7 bases align to TRBD2. The J segment lost 4 bases and the V segment lost 4 bases, leaving 11 bases of the junction unmatched. CDR1 is SGHKS, CDR2 YYEKEE, per germline (reference sequence). The CDR3 is 16 residues long. The CDR3 region is CASSRSTSAPYNEQFF. CDR3 sequence (DNA): TGTGCCAGCAGCCGCTCAACTAGCGCCCCTTACAATGAGCAGTTCTTC.

This rearrangement joins TRBV7-2 to TRBJ1-5, with D possibly matching TRBD1 (5 bases). V was shortened by 5 bases and J by 6 bases, with 17 bases between the two germline ends. The CDR3 runs to 15 residues. Per germline, CDR1 SGHTA and CDR2 FQGNSA. This CDR3 reads CASSAEGRVGQPQHF. The CDR3 DNA reads as TGTGCCAGCAGCGCCGAGGGGCGGGTGGGTCAGCCCCAGCATTTT.

The chain is built from TRBV27 and TRBJ1-6; 10 bases are shared with TRBD1. Per germline, CDR1 MNHEY and CDR2 SMNVEV (reference sequence). This CDR3 has 18 amino acids. V trimming: 2 bases; J trimming: 9 bases; junction bases outside the gene matches: 13. The CDR3 loop is CASSLDVWDRGLGSPLHF. CDR3 sequence (DNA): TGTGCCAGCAGTTTAGATGTGTGGGACAGGGGTTTGGGTTCACCCCTCCACTTT.

The V gene is TRBV29-1, the J gene TRBJ1-2; D not certain. Looked up from germline, CDR1 is SQVTM and CDR2 is ANQGSEA. Deletions cut 5 bases from V and 2 bases from J, with 12 bases between. This CDR3 comprises 13 residues. The CDR3 loop is CSVRHDENYGYTF. Here the CDR3 DNA reads TGCAGCGTTCGACACGACGAGAACTATGGCTACACCTTC. The whole variable domain, filled in from reference TRBV29-1 and TRBJ1-2, reads SAVISQKPSRDICQRGTSLTIQCQVDSQVTMMFWYRQQPGQSLTLIATANQGSEATYESGFVIDKFPISRPNLTFSTLTVSNMSPEDSSIYLCSVRHDENYGYTFGSGTRLTVV.

The CDR3 coding sequence is TGCGCCAGCAGCCAAGCTCGGACAGGGTCAAGCTATGGCTACACCTTC. Protein product: CASSQARTGSSYGYTF. The chain is built from TRBV4-3 and TRBJ1-2; 8 positions agree with TRBD1. The CDR3 is 16 amino acids. The J segment lost 4 bases and the V segment lost 1 base, leaving 8 bases of the junction unmatched. Germline V gene sequence: CDR1 LGHNA, CDR2 YSLEER.

The chain joins TRBV6-2 or TRBV6-3 to TRBJ1-1; possibly TRBD1 for D (5 bases). Germline CDR1 is MNHEY and CDR2 is SVGEGT. This CDR3 is built from 13 residues. The ends were cut back, 5 bases at V and 4 bases at J, with 11 bases in the middle. CDR3 bases: TGTGCCAGCAGTCGCCGACAGATCACTGAAGCTTTCTTT. Amino acid sequence: CASSRRQITEAFF.

This chain connects TRBV7-9 to TRBJ2-3; TRBD2 might be the D (7 bases). The CDR3 is made up of 18 amino acids. Trimming pared 3 bases from V and 6 bases from J, leaving 25 bases between. Germline CDR1 and CDR2: SEHNR and FQNEAQ (reference sequence). CDR3 in amino acids: CASSFGGAGFTFKDTQYF. The DNA for the CDR3 is TGTGCCAGCAGCTTTGGGGGGGCTGGTTTTACTTTTAAGGATACGCAGTATTTT.

V is TRBV6-6 and J is TRBJ1-1, with TRBD1 as a possible D gene (5 bases). Trimming removed 3 bases from V and 6 bases from J, with 17 bases in between. The length of the CDR3 is 15 residues. Per germline, CDR1 MNHNY and CDR2 SVGAGI (reference sequence). The chain's CDR3 is CASSYTRGSGSEAFF. The CDR3 bases are TGTGCCAGCAGTTATACGAGGGGAAGCGGGTCTGAAGCTTTCTTT.

This clone was found once. The chain recombines TRBV7-2 with TRBJ1-1; 7 nucleotides align to TRBD1. Per the germline V gene, CDR1 is SGHTA and CDR2 is FQGNSA. This CDR3 is built from 18 residues. V shed 4 bases and J 4 bases; nucleotides not matched to a gene: 18. As DNA, the CDR3 is TGTGCCAGCAGCTCGCGGACAGGTTTGGGGTCGGGCTCCACTGAAGCTTTCTTT. This encodes CASSSRTGLGSGSTEAFF.

The chain links TRBV6-1 to TRBJ1-1; possible D gene TRBD1, 5 bases. CDR3 length: 15 amino acids. The germline CDR1 and CDR2 sequences are MNHNS and SASEGT. The ends were cut back, 2 bases at V and 1 base at J, with 11 bases in the middle. The CDR3 loop reads CASSERGESNTEAFF. The CDR3 DNA is TGTGCCAGCAGTGAACGAGGGGAATCGAACACTGAAGCTTTCTTT.

CDR3 protein: CASSHSGVSPNEQFF. CDR3 coding DNA: TGTGCCAGCAGCCACTCTGGGGTATCCCCCAATGAGCAGTTCTTC. This chain uses TRBV7-8 with TRBJ2-1; D is undetermined. Between the trimmed V and J ends, which lost 5 bases and 6 bases, there was a span of 17 bases. From germline, CDR1 is SGHVS and CDR2 FQNEAQ. This CDR3 is 15 amino acids long.

The genes are TRBV7-9 and TRBJ2-2; unclear D gene. Trimming pared 1 base from V and 2 bases from J, leaving 5 bases between. The CDR3 totals 14 residues. CDR1 and CDR2 (germline): SEHNR, FQNEAQ (reference sequence). The CDR3: CASSLDPNTGELFF. The CDR3 DNA sequence: TGTGCCAGCAGCTTAGATCCTAACACCGGGGAGCTGTTTTTT.

The genes are TRBV30 and TRBJ2-2; no clear D. Trimming removed 3 bases at V and 7 bases at J, with 15 bases between. The CDR3 runs 14 residues. CDR1 GTSNPN and CDR2 SVGIG come from the germline V gene (reference sequence). In nucleotides, the CDR3 is TGTGCCTGGAGGGTGAGGAAGGCCGGCGGGGAGCTGTTTTTT. It codes for CAWRVRKAGGELFF.